In its sample, the clone carrying this T cell receptor (beta chain) was seen a few times. In the source study's methods: Cell counts per sample came from amplifying reference gene primers. Method: immunoSEQ multiplex PCR; TCRdb's copy keeps in-frame clones and lacks some. The V and J calls and clone size come from that table; D and trimming were worked out from the DNA. The table shows about 230,000 clones, with approximately 88% occurring only once. This entry comes from a study of blood T cell repertoires in COVID-19. Study details: PBMCs, B-cell-depleted T cells, or T cells provided the cDNA or gDNA that made up the material.

The germline CDR1 and CDR2 sequences are GTSNPN and SVGIG (reference sequence). V trimming: 3 bases; J trimming: 7 bases; junction bases outside the gene matches: 14. The CDR3 runs to 15 residues. V usage is TRBV30 and J usage is TRBJ1-2, with TRBD1 matching 7 bases. Sequenced sample: peripheral blood. This TCR was sampled from a man aged 35 to 55 with acute or convalescent COVID-19. CDR3 sequence (DNA): TGTGCCTGGAGCAACCAGGGGACGGGACAGCTTGGCTACACCTTC. Its protein product is CAWSNQGTGQLGYTF. Combining the CDR3 with reference TRBV30 and TRBJ1-2 gives the whole variable domain SQTIHQWPATLVQPVGSPLSLECTVEGTSNPNLYWYRQAAGRGLQLLFYSVGIGQISSEVPQNLSASRPQDRQFILSSKKLLLSDSGFYLCAWSNQGTGQLGYTFGSGTRLTVV.